The 12 T cell receptor beta chains below all came from one sample that was sequenced in a study of blood T cell repertoires in COVID-19. Sequencing used immunoSEQ multiplex PCR; TCRdb keeps in-frame clones, though not all of them. The repertoire holds approximately 480,000 clones, with 89% as singletons. Input material: peripheral blood. Source of these receptors: a man in his late teens or twenties with COVID-19, enrolled during active disease.

The table lists this clone with a count of one. The chain combines TRBV7-2 with TRBJ2-2; the D is unclear. Germline loops: CDR1 SGHTA, CDR2 FQGNSA. This CDR3 is built from 12 residues. V lost 5 bases and J 6 bases, leaving 7 bases between the germline ends. In DNA, the CDR3 is TGTGCCAGCAGCCGGTACGCCGGGGAGCTGTTTTTT. This codes for CASSRYAGELFF.

V and J are TRBV11-2 and TRBJ1-5; no clear D gene. The CDR3 runs 13 residues. Between the trimmed V and J ends, which lost 0 bases and 5 bases, there was a span of 5 bases. Looked up from germline, CDR1 is SGHAT and CDR2 is FQNNGV. CDR3 bases: TGTGCCAGCAGCTTAGAGGAGGATCAGCCCCAGCATTTT. Translated, it gives CASSLEEDQPQHF.

This clone was picked up a small number of times. The V gene is TRBV7-9, the J gene TRBJ2-7, with a possible D match to TRBD1 (6 bases). This CDR3 spans 13 amino acids. Trimming stripped 5 bases from V and 3 bases from J, with 11 bases between. Germline CDR1 is SEHNR and CDR2 is FQNEAQ (reference sequence). The CDR3 spells CASSPRTDYEQYF. The CDR3 bases are TGTGCCAGCAGCCCGCGGACAGACTACGAGCAGTACTTC.

V usage is TRBV3-1 (or the pseudogene TRBV3-2) and J usage is TRBJ1-3; D unresolved. The CDR3 has 13 amino acids. Germline-derived CDR1 and CDR2 are LGHDT and YNNKEL (reference sequence). V shed 2 bases and J shed 6 bases, with 8 bases lying between them. The CDR3 reads CASSQSPLNTIYF. In nucleotides, the CDR3 is TGTGCCAGCAGCCAAAGCCCTTTAAACACCATATATTTT.

This clone has more than one count but fewer than ten. This chain joins TRBV27 and TRBJ2-1; possibly TRBD1 for D (5 bases). This CDR3 region has 16 residues. Trimming pared 5 bases from V and 5 bases from J, leaving 19 bases between. Germline assignment: CDR1 MNHEY and CDR2 SMNVEV (reference sequence). The CDR3 protein is CASSELPRLDNNEQFF. The CDR3 bases are TGTGCCAGCAGTGAGCTACCCAGGCTGGACAACAATGAGCAGTTCTTC.

The rearrangement joins TRBV12-3 or TRBV12-4 to TRBJ2-7; 10 positions agree with TRBD2. V dropped 8 bases and J dropped 6; count of bases not matched to a gene: 4. The CDR3 is 12 amino acids. The DNA for the CDR3 is TGTGCCAGCCTTGCTAGCGGGAGCGAGCAGTACTTC. Protein sequence: CASLASGSEQYF.

Concerning this clone itself: Within the sample, other DNA sequences also encode this same CDR3. The chain joins TRBV6-5 to TRBJ2-5; 7 nucleotides line up with TRBD2. The CDR3 is 14 amino acids. V shed 2 bases, J shed 2 bases, and the junction held 2 bases outside the gene matches. CDR1 and CDR2 (germline): MNHEY, SVGAGI. In DNA form, the CDR3 reads TGTGCCAGCAGTTACCAGCGGGGACAAGAGACCCAGTACTTC. Translated, it gives CASSYQRGQETQYF.

The chain carries TRBV30 and TRBJ2-6, with 7 bases matching TRBD1. The CDR3 loop spans 16 amino acids. Germline CDR1 reads GTSNPN; CDR2 reads SVGIG (reference sequence). Trimming took 7 bases from V and 3 from J; bases not matched to a gene: 12. The CDR3 DNA sequence: TGTGCCTCAACGACAGGGCACTCGGGTGGGGCCAACGTCCTGACTTTC. Translating it yields CASTTGHSGGANVLTF.

This clone was picked up many times. J is TRBJ1-1 and V is TRBV7-9; TRBD1 agrees at 7 bases. Germline assignment: CDR1 SEHNR and CDR2 FQNEAQ (reference sequence). The CDR3 length is 17 residues. Trimming took 1 base from V and 0 from J; bases not matched to a gene: 8. The CDR3 loop reads CASSLERLTGMNTEAFF. CDR3 sequence (DNA): TGTGCCAGCAGCTTAGAGCGGCTGACAGGGATGAACACTGAAGCTTTCTTT.

This sequence joins TRBV19 and TRBJ2-1; 7 bases match TRBD1. The CDR3 is 14 residues long. V shed 6 bases and J 4 bases; nucleotides not matched to a gene: 6. CDR1 LNHDA and CDR2 SQIVND come from the germline V gene (reference sequence). CDR3 amino acids: CASSPDRVYNEQFF. CDR3 in DNA: TGTGCCAGTAGCCCTGACAGGGTATACAATGAGCAGTTCTTC.

The chain joins TRBV19 to TRBJ2-2, with 12 nucleotides matching TRBD2. The CDR3 extends over 18 amino acids. J gave up 4 bases and V 7 bases, and 13 bases lay outside the gene matches. From germline, CDR1 is LNHDA and CDR2 SQIVND (reference sequence). CDR3: CASTDAGTSGPRTGELFF. Here the CDR3 DNA reads TGTGCCAGTACCGACGCCGGGACTAGCGGGCCACGCACCGGGGAGCTGTTTTTT.

The chain couples TRBV7-2 to TRBJ1-6, with TRBD1 identical over 9 bases. In germline, CDR1 is SGHTA, CDR2 FQGNSA. J was trimmed by 10 bases and V by 1 base; bases with no gene match: 2. The CDR3 loop spans 14 amino acids. The CDR3 here is CASSLVGTGSPLHF. The CDR3 bases are TGTGCCAGCAGCTTAGTGGGGACAGGGTCACCCCTCCACTTT.